Listed below are T cell receptor beta chains from one sample, sequenced in a study of T cell changes during pregnancy in multiple sclerosis. Measured with immunoSEQ multiplex PCR; TCRdb has only the in-frame clones, and not every one. Here the sample spans around 69,000 clones, 80% to 95% being singletons. The source was peripheral blood, collected in the first trimester of pregnancy. The receptors here all came from a female donor with multiple sclerosis, enrolled in a pregnancy study. Both conserved end residues are part of each CDR3. The D gene is left open where the match is weak. The size entry is marked missing in some rows and otherwise reads once, few, many or a size class.

CDR3 protein: CATSSTGSGYEQYF
CDR3 DNA: TGTGCCACCAGCAGCACAGGGTCTGGGTACGAGCAGTACTTC
J gene: TRBJ2-7
D gene: .
clone size: once
V gene: TRBV15

CDR3 protein: CASSSEHISGANVLTF
CDR3 DNA: TGTGCCAGCAGTTCCGAACACATCTCTGGGGCCAACGTCCTGACTTTC
J gene: TRBJ2-6
D gene: .
clone size: .
V gene: TRBV28

CDR3 protein: CASSPERGSSYNEQFF
CDR3 DNA: TGTGCCAGCAGTCCGGAGCGGGGAAGCTCCTACAATGAGCAGTTCTTC
J gene: TRBJ2-1
D gene: TRBD2
clone size: once
V gene: TRBV11-3

CDR3 protein: CASSRSSYEQYF
CDR3 DNA: TGTGCCAGCAGTCGGAGCTCCTACGAGCAGTACTTC
J gene: TRBJ2-7
D gene: .
clone size: .
V gene: TRBV7-2

CDR3 protein: CASSVWTAGEQYF
CDR3 DNA: TGTGCCAGCAGCGTGTGGACTGCCGGCGAGCAGTACTTC
J gene: TRBJ2-7
D gene: .
clone size: .
V gene: TRBV9

CDR3 protein: CASSPGVFGNTEAFF
CDR3 DNA: TGTGCCAGCAGCCCGGGGGTTTTCGGGAACACTGAAGCTTTCTTT
J gene: TRBJ1-1
D gene: .
clone size: .
V gene: TRBV9

CDR3 protein: CASSEEGTSYNEQFF
CDR3 DNA: TGTGCCAGCAGCGAGGAGGGGACCTCCTACAATGAGCAGTTCTTC
J gene: TRBJ2-1
D gene: .
clone size: .
V gene: TRBV4-2

CDR3 protein: CASSLGYSLNEQFF
CDR3 DNA: TGTGCCAGCAGCTTAGGGTACAGCCTAAATGAGCAGTTCTTC
J gene: TRBJ2-1
D gene: .
clone size: once
V gene: TRBV7-6

CDR3 protein: CASSQDKNTSPLHF
CDR3 DNA: TGTGCCAGCAGCCAAGATAAGAACACCTCACCCCTCCACTTT
J gene: TRBJ1-6
D gene: .
clone size: once
V gene: TRBV4-2

CDR3 protein: CASSQDFNAGGFSYNEQFF
CDR3 DNA: TGTGCCAGCTCGCAAGACTTTAACGCGGGAGGGTTTTCCTACAATGAGCAGTTCTTC
J gene: TRBJ2-1
D gene: TRBD2
clone size: .
V gene: TRBV18

CDR3 protein: CASRGEGFQPQHF
CDR3 DNA: TGTGCCAGCAGGGGGGAGGGATTTCAGCCCCAGCATTTT
J gene: TRBJ1-5
D gene: .
clone size: .
V gene: TRBV28

CDR3 protein: CASSQEEDLRTSSLPDTQYF
CDR3 DNA: TGTGCCAGCAGCCAGGAGGAGGACCTAAGGACTAGCTCCCTCCCAGATACGCAGTATTTT
J gene: TRBJ2-3
D gene: TRBD2
clone size: .
V gene: TRBV14

CDR3 protein: CASSHRQANTGELFF
CDR3 DNA: TGCGCCAGCAGCCACAGACAAGCGAACACCGGGGAGCTGTTTTTT
J gene: TRBJ2-2
D gene: .
clone size: once
V gene: TRBV4-1

CDR3 protein: CASRSGLAGDPEQYF
CDR3 DNA: TGTGCCAGCAGGTCGGGCTTGGCGGGAGATCCCGAGCAGTACTTC
J gene: TRBJ2-7
D gene: TRBD2
clone size: .
V gene: TRBV28

CDR3 protein: CARGQGPEEAFF
CDR3 DNA: TGTGCCAGGGGACAGGGACCAGAAGAAGCTTTCTTT
J gene: TRBJ1-1
D gene: TRBD1
clone size: .
V gene: TRBV19

CDR3 protein: CSALGGARGYGYTF
CDR3 DNA: TGCAGCGCCTTAGGCGGGGCGAGGGGCTATGGCTACACCTTC
J gene: TRBJ1-2
D gene: .
clone size: .
V gene: TRBV29-1

CDR3 protein: CASSSKSSGYSYEQYF
CDR3 DNA: TGTGCCAGCAGCTCAAAGTCGAGCGGCTACTCCTACGAGCAGTACTTC
J gene: TRBJ2-7
D gene: .
clone size: .
V gene: TRBV7-8

CDR3 protein: CASSLLAGVEYEQYF
CDR3 DNA: TGTGCCAGCAGTTTGCTAGCGGGAGTTGAGTACGAGCAGTACTTC
J gene: TRBJ2-7
D gene: TRBD2
clone size: .
V gene: TRBV27

CDR3 protein: CATSRGWGPGANVLTF
CDR3 DNA: TGTGCCACCAGCAGAGGGTGGGGGCCTGGGGCCAACGTCCTGACTTTC
J gene: TRBJ2-6
D gene: .
clone size: .
V gene: TRBV15

CDR3 protein: CASSKTGSGANVLTF
CDR3 DNA: TGTGCCAGCAGCAAAACAGGCTCTGGGGCCAACGTCCTGACTTTC
J gene: TRBJ2-6
D gene: .
clone size: .
V gene: TRBV5-5

CDR3 protein: CASISDNLRNQPQHF
CDR3 DNA: TGTGCCAGCATCTCGGACAATCTAAGGAATCAGCCCCAGCATTTT
J gene: TRBJ1-5
D gene: .
clone size: .
V gene: TRBV28

CDR3 protein: CAWSVRGSGDTGELFF
CDR3 DNA: TGTGCCTGGAGTGTACGGGGTAGCGGGGACACCGGGGAGCTGTTTTTT
J gene: TRBJ2-2
D gene: TRBD2
clone size: .
V gene: TRBV30

CDR3 protein: CASSQLARVGNEQFF
CDR3 DNA: TGTGCCAGCAGCCAACTAGCGAGGGTGGGCAATGAGCAGTTCTTC
J gene: TRBJ2-1
D gene: .
clone size: .
V gene: TRBV14

CDR3 protein: CASSLAPTPRGSSYNEQFF
CDR3 DNA: TGTGCCAGCAGCTTGGCACCAACCCCTAGAGGGAGCTCCTACAATGAGCAGTTCTTC
J gene: TRBJ2-1
D gene: .
clone size: once
V gene: TRBV5-4

CDR3 protein: CASSIRGGATNEKLFF
CDR3 DNA: TGTGCCAGTAGTATACGAGGAGGGGCTACTAATGAAAAACTGTTTTTT
J gene: TRBJ1-4
D gene: .
clone size: .
V gene: TRBV19

CDR3 protein: CASGRGTGLFGGTGELFF
CDR3 DNA: TGTGCCAGCGGGAGGGGGACAGGGCTATTCGGAGGCACCGGGGAGCTGTTTTTT
J gene: TRBJ2-2
D gene: TRBD1
clone size: once
V gene: TRBV2

CDR3 protein: CASSRTSGTNTGELFF
CDR3 DNA: TGTGCCAGCTCACGAACTAGCGGGACGAACACCGGGGAGCTGTTTTTT
J gene: TRBJ2-2
D gene: TRBD2
clone size: .
V gene: TRBV18

CDR3 protein: CASSLQGPAPYNEQFF
CDR3 DNA: TGTGCCAGCAGCCTACAGGGACCCGCGCCCTACAATGAGCAGTTCTTC
J gene: TRBJ2-1
D gene: .
clone size: .
V gene: TRBV5-6